The present TCR beta chain was sequenced within a study of cytotoxic CD8 clonotypes in ibrutinib-treated CLL. Targeted sequencing depth ranged from 1 in 200,000 to 1 in 1 million T cells. Profiled with immunoSEQ multiplex PCR; TCRdb holds only in-frame clones, not every one. The sample holds more than 200,000 clones, 60% to 75% seen once. The CDR3 loop spans 14 amino acids. The germline V gene has CDR1 GTSNPN and CDR2 SVGIG (reference sequence). The ends were cut back, 3 bases at V and 2 bases at J, with 14 bases in the middle. This receptor was taken from a human donor with chronic lymphocytic leukemia. Sequencing was performed on PBMCs, taken after 24 months of ibrutinib treatment. This chain uses TRBV30 with TRBJ2-7; maybe TRBD1 (7 bases). The CDR3 bases are TGTGCCTGGAGGAATCAGGGGGGAACCTACGAGCAGTACTTC. This encodes CAWRNQGGTYEQYF.